The TCR beta chain under discussion was sequenced for a study of blood T cell repertoires in COVID-19. The overall study: Italy, Spain and the United States were the sources of the convalescent and acute COVID-19 samples. Nucleic acid was either cDNA or gDNA, and it came from T cells, B-cell-depleted T cells, or PBMCs.

In the authors' workflow: Cell counts per sample came from amplifying reference gene primers. TCRdb's table, derived via immunoSEQ multiplex PCR, lists solely in-frame clones and lacks some. D and trimming were read from the DNA, whereas the V and J calls and clone size are those reported in that table. The table lists under 20,000 clones, 91% of them singletons. CDR1 SQVTM and CDR2 ANQGSEA come from the germline V gene. The V end was cut by 4 bases, the J end by 6 bases, with 21 bases between. The CDR3 sequence is 16 residues long. The sequence came from a human donor in a cohort sampled during active COVID-19. The sample consisted of peripheral blood. V and J are TRBV29-1 and TRBJ2-2; TRBD2 is a possible D gene (5 bases). CDR3 in DNA: TGCAGCGTTGCCATCGGGGTAACCTCTGGGGCCGGGGAGCTGTTTTTT. It specifies CSVAIGVTSGAGELFF.